Listed below are T cell receptor beta chains from one sample, sequenced in a study of blood T cell repertoires in COVID-19. Here immunoSEQ multiplex PCR was the method, and the copy in TCRdb shows in-frame clones only, minus some. The profile shows over 100,000 clones, 85% to 90% of them singletons. The sample was peripheral blood. These receptors all stem from a human donor in a cohort sampled during active COVID-19. CDR3s include the opening cysteine and the closing phenylalanine or tryptophan. The D gene is left open where the match is weak. Not all rows give a size; the values are once, few, many and, for expanded clones, a class.

v_call	j_call	cdr3_length	clone_size	d_call	cdr3_nt	cdr3_aa
TRBV12-3/TRBV12-4	TRBJ1-2	11	-	-	TGTGCCAGCAGTTTAAGGAGCGGCTACACCTTC	CASSLRSGYTF
TRBV7-2	TRBJ2-5	14	-	TRBD2	TGTGCCAGTTCTTGGGGGCTAGCGGGGGAGACCCAGTACTTC	CASSWGLAGETQYF
TRBV27	TRBJ1-6	16	-	-	TGTGCCAGCAAGGGCAGGGGAAGTCCTATGAGGTCACCCCTCCACTTT	CASKGRGSPMRSPLHF
TRBV2	TRBJ1-2	13	many	-	TGTGCCAGCAGTGGTGCAGCCCCTAGTGGCTACACCTTC	CASSGAAPSGYTF
TRBV10-3	TRBJ2-7	11	-	-	TGTGCCATCAGTGATAACTACGAGCAGTACTTC	CAISDNYEQYF
TRBV10-3	TRBJ2-5	12	-	-	TGTGCCATCAGTGAATGGCCAGAGACCCAGTACTTC	CAISEWPETQYF
TRBV10-3	TRBJ2-7	15	-	TRBD1	TGTGCCATCAGTGATCCGGGACAGGTTGAATACGAGCAGTACTTC	CAISDPGQVEYEQYF
TRBV7-9	TRBJ1-4	13	-	TRBD1	TGTGCCAGCAGACAACAGGGGAATGAAAAACTGTTTTTT	CASRQQGNEKLFF
TRBV21-1	TRBJ2-7	14	few	-	TGTGCCAGCAGCAAAGCTGGGGGGGGCAACGAGCAGTACTTC	CASSKAGGGNEQYF
TRBV7-8	TRBJ1-1	15	-	-	TGTGCCAGCAGCTTAGAAGGCGGCTTGAACACTGAAGCTTTCTTT	CASSLEGGLNTEAFF
TRBV10-3	TRBJ1-1	16	-	-	TGTGCCATCAGTGATGAGCGGGGGCACATGAACACTGAAGCTTTCTTT	CAISDERGHMNTEAFF
TRBV28	TRBJ2-2	15	-	TRBD1	TGTGCCAGCATTAAAGGGACAGTGAACACCGGGGAGCTGTTTTTT	CASIKGTVNTGELFF
TRBV18	TRBJ1-5	14	-	-	TGTGCCAGCTCACCCGGACAGACCAATCAGCCCCAGCATTTT	CASSPGQTNQPQHF
TRBV7-8	TRBJ1-4	15	few	-	TGTGCCAGCAGCTTAGGTGGGGGGAAAGGAGAAAAACTGTTTTTT	CASSLGGGKGEKLFF
TRBV28	TRBJ1-1	14	-	TRBD1	TGTGCCAGCAGTCCCAGACAGGGCCTCTCTGAAGCTTTCTTT	CASSPRQGLSEAFF
TRBV9	TRBJ1-5	18	once	-	TGTGCCAGCAGCGTACTCCGCCCGGGGGGTAATAGCAATCAGCCCCAGCATTTT	CASSVLRPGGNSNQPQHF
TRBV3-1/TRBV3-2	TRBJ2-3	16	once	TRBD2	TGTGCCAGCAGCCAAGATTGGGCTAGCGGAGGGGATACGCAGTATTTT	CASSQDWASGGDTQYF
TRBV27	TRBJ1-2	16	-	-	TGTGCCAGCAGTTTTGATCCAGGACTGAAAACCTATGGCTACACCTTC	CASSFDPGLKTYGYTF
TRBV5-6	TRBJ1-6	14	-	TRBD1	TGTGCCAGCAATCTAGGACAGGGAAGTTCACCCCTCCACTTT	CASNLGQGSSPLHF
TRBV9	TRBJ1-3	14	-	-	TGTGCCAGCAGCGTAGCGCGGGAGGGCGGCACCATATATTTT	CASSVAREGGTIYF
TRBV5-4	TRBJ1-1	13	-	-	TGTGCCAGCAGCCCAAGCGAGAACACTGAAGCTTTCTTT	CASSPSENTEAFF
TRBV25-1	TRBJ2-7	17	-	TRBD2	TGTGCCAGCAGTGAATCTGGGAGGCGGGGGGGAGCCTACGAGCAGTACTTC	CASSESGRRGGAYEQYF
TRBV19	TRBJ2-5	14	-	TRBD1	TGTGCCAGTAGTCCCGGGACAGGGAGCGAGACCCAGTACTTC	CASSPGTGSETQYF
TRBV6-6	TRBJ2-7	15	-	TRBD1	TGTGCCAGCAGTTACTCGAAACAGGGGGCGTCCGAGCAGTACTTC	CASSYSKQGASEQYF
TRBV3-1/TRBV3-2	TRBJ1-5	13	-	TRBD1	TGTGCCAGCAGCAGGACAGGGTGGCAGCCCCAGCATTTT	CASSRTGWQPQHF
TRBV6-2/TRBV6-3	TRBJ2-4	15	-	-	TGTGCCAGCAGCACCTCTAACAGGGTCGGAAACATTCAGTACTTC	CASSTSNRVGNIQYF
TRBV13	TRBJ1-4	14	-	-	TGTGCCAGCAGCTTAGGGGCCGGGGTTACGGAACTGTTTTTT	CASSLGAGVTELFF
TRBV29-1	TRBJ2-7	13	-	TRBD1	TGCAGCGTGAGGGGACAGGGGGCCCACGAGCAGTACTTC	CSVRGQGAHEQYF
TRBV4-2	TRBJ1-1	15	-	-	TGTGCCAGCAGCCAAGCCGGGGAGATATGGACTGAAGCTTTCTTT	CASSQAGEIWTEAFF
TRBV11-3	TRBJ2-7	19	-	TRBD2	TGTGCCAGCAGCTTAGTTTTGACTAGCGGGGGGCCGACCTCCTACGAGCAGTACTTC	CASSLVLTSGGPTSYEQYF
TRBV7-7	TRBJ2-1	13	-	-	TGTGCTAGCAGCTTAGGGGGCGGGGCAAAGCAGTTCTTC	CASSLGGGAKQFF
TRBV5-1	TRBJ2-1	16	-	TRBD2	TGCGCCAGCAGCATCCGAGCGGGAGGAACCTACAATGAGCAGTTCTTC	CASSIRAGGTYNEQFF
TRBV6-4	TRBJ2-3	16	-	TRBD1	TGTGCCAGCAGCCAGAACGGACAGGGGGAGGCAGATACGCAGTATTTT	CASSQNGQGEADTQYF